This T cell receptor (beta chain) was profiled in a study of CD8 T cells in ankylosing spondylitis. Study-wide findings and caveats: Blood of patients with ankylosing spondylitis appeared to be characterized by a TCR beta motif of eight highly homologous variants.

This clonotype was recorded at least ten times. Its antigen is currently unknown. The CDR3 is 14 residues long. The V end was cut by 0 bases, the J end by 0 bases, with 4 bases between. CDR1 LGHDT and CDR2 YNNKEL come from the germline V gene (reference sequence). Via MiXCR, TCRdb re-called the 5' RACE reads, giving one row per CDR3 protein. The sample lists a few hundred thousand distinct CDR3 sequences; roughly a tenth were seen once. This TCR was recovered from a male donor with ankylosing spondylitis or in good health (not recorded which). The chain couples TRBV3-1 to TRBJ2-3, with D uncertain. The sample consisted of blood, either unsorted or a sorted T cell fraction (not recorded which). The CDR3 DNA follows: TGTGCCAGCAGCCAAGATGCTAGCACAGATACGCAGTATTTT. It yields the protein CASSQDASTDTQYF.